The T cell receptor beta chain under discussion was sequenced for a study of blood T cell repertoires in COVID-19. Study context: PBMCs, B-cell-depleted T cells, or T cells provided the cDNA or gDNA that made up the material.

In its sample, this clone was seen a few times. The V end was cut by 2 bases, the J end by 2 bases, with 15 bases between. Germline CDR1 reads MNHEY; CDR2 reads SVGAGI. The length of the CDR3 is 16 residues. Assay: immunoSEQ multiplex PCR; the TCRdb copy retains only in-frame clones and omits some. The sample contains 200,000 to 250,000 clones, about four fifths of which appear only once. Participants spanned ages about 18 to 95 years and resided in 20 to 25 US areas. Sequencing was carried out using PBMCs or T cells enriched from blood (not recorded which). The chain links TRBV6-5 to TRBJ1-2, with a possible D match to TRBD1 (5 bases). This TCR was sampled from a man aged 60 to 75 who had recovered from COVID-19. CDR3 coding DNA: TGTGCCAGCAGTTACGTGGGGGGAATGAAAAACTATGGCTACACCTTC. It translates to CASSYVGGMKNYGYTF.